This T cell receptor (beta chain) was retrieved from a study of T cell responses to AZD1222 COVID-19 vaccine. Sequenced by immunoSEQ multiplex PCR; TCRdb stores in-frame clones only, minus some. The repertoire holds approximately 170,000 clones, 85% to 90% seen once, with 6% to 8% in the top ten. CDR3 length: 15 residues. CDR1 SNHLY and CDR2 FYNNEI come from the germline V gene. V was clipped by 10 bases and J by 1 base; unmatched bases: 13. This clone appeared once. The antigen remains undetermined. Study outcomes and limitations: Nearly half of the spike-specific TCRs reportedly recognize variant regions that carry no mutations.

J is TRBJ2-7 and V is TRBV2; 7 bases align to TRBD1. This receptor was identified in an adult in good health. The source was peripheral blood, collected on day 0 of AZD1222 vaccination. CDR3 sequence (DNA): TGTGCCACCCGGGCTAACCGGGACAGTTCCTACGAGCAGTACTTC. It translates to CATRANRDSSYEQYF. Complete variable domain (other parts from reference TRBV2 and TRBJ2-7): EPEVTQTPSHQVTQMGQEVILRCVPISNHLYFYWYRQILGQKVEFLVSFYNNEISEKSEIFDDQFSVERPDGSNFTLKIRSTKLEDSAMYFCATRANRDSSYEQYFGPGTRLTVT.